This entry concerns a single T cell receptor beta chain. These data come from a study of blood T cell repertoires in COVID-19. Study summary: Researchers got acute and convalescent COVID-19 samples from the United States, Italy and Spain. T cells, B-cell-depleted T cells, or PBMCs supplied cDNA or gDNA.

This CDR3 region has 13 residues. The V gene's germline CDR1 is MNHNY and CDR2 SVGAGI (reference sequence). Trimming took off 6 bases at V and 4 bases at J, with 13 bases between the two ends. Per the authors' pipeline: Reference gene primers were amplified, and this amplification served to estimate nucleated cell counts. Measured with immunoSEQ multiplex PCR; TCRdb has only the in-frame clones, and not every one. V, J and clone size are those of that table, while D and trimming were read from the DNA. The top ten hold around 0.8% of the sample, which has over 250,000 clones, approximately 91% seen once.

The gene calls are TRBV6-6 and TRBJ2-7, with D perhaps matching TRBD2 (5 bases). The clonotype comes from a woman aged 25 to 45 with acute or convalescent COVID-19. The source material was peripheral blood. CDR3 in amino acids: CASSKDLQYEQYF. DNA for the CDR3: TGTGCCAGCAGCAAGGACTTGCAATACGAGCAGTACTTC.